These T cell receptor beta chains were read from a single sample in a study of identical twins. From the 5' RACE reads, TCRdb called clonotypes with MiXCR, one entry per CDR3 protein. Of about 490,000 distinct CDR3 sequences listed, roughly 15% are singletons. The same sample was also studied in work on yellow fever vaccine responses in identical twins.

Material for sequencing was CD4+ T cells sorted from blood. The receptors come from a woman younger than 35 in good health. Both conserved end residues are part of each CDR3. A D gene is named only where the DNA matches it firmly. Clone size is given for some rows only: seen once, a few or many times, or a class if the clone is expanded.

clone_size j_call cdr3_length d_call v_call cdr3_aa cdr3_nt
NA TRBJ2-3 17 NA TRBV28 CASSLPSWGGSTDTQYF TGTGCCAGCAGTCTCCCCTCCTGGGGCGGGAGCACAGATACGCAGTATTTT
few TRBJ2-3 14 NA TRBV10-3 CATSGTMDTDTQYF TGTGCCACATCGGGGACCATGGACACAGATACGCAGTATTTT
NA TRBJ1-3 17 TRBD1 TRBV7-9 CASSFGAGQGDGNTIYF TGTGCCAGCAGCTTTGGAGCGGGACAGGGTGACGGAAACACCATATATTTT
NA TRBJ2-5 15 NA TRBV14 CASSQDWIRAGTQYF TGTGCCAGCAGCCAAGATTGGATAAGGGCTGGGACCCAGTACTTC
NA TRBJ2-6 17 NA TRBV5-1 CASRKNGDTSGANVLTF TGCGCCAGCAGAAAAAACGGGGACACCTCTGGGGCCAACGTCCTGACTTTC
few TRBJ1-3 16 NA TRBV15 CATSRTKSDSGNTIYF TGTGCCACCAGCAGAACTAAATCCGACTCTGGAAACACCATATATTTT
few TRBJ2-5 14 NA TRBV20-1 CSARAQGGVETQYF TGCAGTGCTAGAGCCCAGGGAGGCGTAGAGACCCAGTACTTC
few TRBJ1-2 14 NA TRBV5-1 CASSSGPVLYGYTF TGCGCCAGCAGCTCGGGCCCCGTTCTCTATGGCTACACCTTC
many TRBJ2-1 16 NA TRBV4-2 CASSQDTSGAYNEQFF TGTGCCAGCAGCCAAGATACGAGTGGGGCCTACAATGAGCAGTTCTTC
NA TRBJ2-2 14 TRBD2 TRBV5-5 CASSLGLNSGELLF TGTGCCAGCAGCCTGGGGCTCAACAGCGGGGAGCTGCTTTTT
few TRBJ2-3 14 TRBD2 TRBV6-1 CASSVGLATDTQYF TGTGCCAGCAGTGTGGGACTAGCCACAGATACGCAGTATTTT
NA TRBJ2-7 14 TRBD2 TRBV3-1 CASSPGGATYEQYF TGTGCCAGCAGCCCCGGGGGGGCGACCTACGAGCAGTACTTC
few TRBJ1-1 16 NA TRBV28 CASSPPGPRLNTEAFF TGTGCCAGCAGTCCTCCGGGACCCCGACTGAACACTGAAGCTTTCTTT
few TRBJ2-1 17 TRBD1 TRBV24-1 CATSDPSRDRDYNEQFF TGTGCCACCAGTGATCCTAGCCGGGACAGGGACTACAATGAGCAGTTCTTC
NA TRBJ2-1 17 TRBD1 TRBV7-7 CASSPNLGQGAYNEQFF TGTGCCAGCAGCCCTAATCTGGGACAGGGGGCCTACAATGAGCAGTTCTTC
few TRBJ2-1 15 TRBD2 TRBV7-3 CASSLRGLTYNEQFF TGTGCCAGCAGCTTACGGGGACTAACCTACAATGAGCAGTTCTTC
NA TRBJ2-4 17 NA TRBV11-1 CASSLSPGRRAENIQYF TGTGCCAGCAGCTTATCTCCGGGCAGGCGAGCAGAAAACATTCAGTACTTC
NA TRBJ2-5 12 NA TRBV7-3 CASSLDGGTQYF TGTGCCAGCAGCCTGGACGGGGGGACCCAGTACTTC
few TRBJ1-4 13 NA TRBV3-1 CASSQDTAEKLFF TGTGCCAGCAGCCAAGATACCGCCGAAAAACTGTTTTTT
many TRBJ2-1 14 NA TRBV12-3/TRBV12-4 CASSPDGIFNEQFF TGTGCCAGCAGTCCCGACGGGATTTTCAATGAGCAGTTCTTC
NA TRBJ2-1 16 NA TRBV10-2 CASRGVIGIPVNEQFF TGCGCCAGCAGGGGGGTCATTGGCATTCCAGTCAATGAGCAGTTCTTC
NA TRBJ1-1 14 NA TRBV4-1 CASSQDEGIGEAFF TGCGCCAGCAGCCAAGATGAGGGGATAGGGGAAGCTTTCTTT
few TRBJ1-1 13 TRBD1 TRBV10-3 CAISEDRGTEAFF TGTGCCATCAGTGAGGACAGGGGGACTGAAGCTTTCTTT
NA TRBJ2-2 16 TRBD1 TRBV3-1 CASSPRDSGSYGELFF TGTGCCAGCAGCCCCCGGGACAGTGGATCGTACGGGGAGCTGTTTTTT
NA TRBJ2-1 15 TRBD1 TRBV4-1 CASRGQGGMTREKFF TGCGCCAGCAGAGGACAGGGTGGAATGACGCGGGAAAAGTTCTTC
few TRBJ2-2 11 NA TRBV3-1 CASSVMGVLFF TGTGCCAGCTCGGTCATGGGTGTGCTGTTTTTT
many TRBJ2-1 14 NA TRBV28 CASSKTGPNNEQFF TGTGCCAGCAGTAAAACGGGACCAAACAATGAGCAGTTCTTC
NA TRBJ2-1 13 NA TRBV10-3 CAIMGGSYNEQFF TGTGCCATCATGGGGGGTTCCTACAATGAGCAGTTCTTC
NA TRBJ2-5 14 NA TRBV5-1 CASSLDGREETQYF TGCGCCAGCAGCTTGGATGGCAGGGAAGAGACCCAGTACTTC
few TRBJ2-2 16 TRBD2 TRBV28 CASTTSGGPNTGELFF TGTGCCAGCACGACTAGCGGGGGCCCGAACACCGGGGAGCTGTTTTTT
many TRBJ2-4 17 NA TRBV12-3/TRBV12-4 CASIIRERTLAKNIQYF TGTGCCAGCATCATCAGAGAGCGGACCCTAGCCAAAAACATTCAGTACTTC
NA TRBJ2-5 16 TRBD1 TRBV28 CASSAERGRRQETQYF TGTGCCAGCAGCGCAGAAAGGGGGCGCCGGCAAGAGACCCAGTACTTC
NA TRBJ1-3 16 NA TRBV5-6 CASSKDILSSGNTIYF TGTGCCAGCAGCAAGGACATCCTAAGCTCTGGAAACACCATATATTTT
few TRBJ2-6 19 TRBD2 TRBV2 CASRATLAGGSSGANVLTF TGTGCCAGCAGGGCCACACTAGCGGGAGGGAGCTCTGGGGCCAACGTCCTGACTTTC
NA TRBJ1-2 15 NA TRBV24-1 CATSDRVTEYYGYTF TGTGCCACCAGTGACCGCGTGACAGAGTACTATGGCTACACCTTC
NA TRBJ2-3 17 NA TRBV27 CASSSPPGPLGADTQYF TGTGCCAGCAGTTCACCCCCGGGCCCCTTGGGCGCAGATACGCAGTATTTT
few TRBJ1-1 16 NA TRBV5-6 CASSPHGGGTNTEAFF TGTGCCAGCAGCCCCCATGGGGGAGGAACAAACACTGAAGCTTTCTTT
NA TRBJ2-1 16 NA TRBV12-3/TRBV12-4 CASSYSRVWGYNEQFF TGTGCCAGCAGCTATTCCAGGGTTTGGGGCTACAATGAGCAGTTCTTC
few TRBJ2-3 12 TRBD2 TRBV2 CASNLAEGTQYF TGTGCCAGCAACCTAGCGGAGGGTACGCAGTATTTT
NA TRBJ2-1 13 TRBD2 TRBV20-1 CSASFILADEQFF TGCAGTGCTAGTTTTATACTAGCGGATGAGCAGTTCTTC
NA TRBJ2-3 17 TRBD2 TRBV5-1 CASSTGTSGPPTDTQYF TGCGCCAGCAGCACCGGGACTAGCGGGCCCCCCACAGATACGCAGTATTTT
few TRBJ2-5 17 TRBD2 TRBV2 CASRPGTSGIGGETQYF TGTGCCAGCCGCCCCGGGACTAGCGGGATTGGGGGAGAGACCCAGTACTTC
NA TRBJ2-5 15 TRBD2 TRBV12-3/TRBV12-4 CASSFSSGGQETQYF TGTGCCAGCAGTTTTTCCAGCGGGGGACAAGAGACCCAGTACTTC
NA TRBJ1-1 16 NA TRBV12-3/TRBV12-4 CASSDRRRHPNTEAFF TGTGCCAGCAGCGACCGAAGAAGGCACCCGAACACTGAAGCTTTCTTT
NA TRBJ2-6 16 NA TRBV27 CASSLVSNSGANVLTF TGTGCCAGCAGTTTAGTATCCAACTCTGGGGCCAACGTCCTGACTTTC
many TRBJ2-3 15 NA TRBV3-1 CASSQNYLGTDTQYF TGTGCCAGCAGCCAAAACTACCTTGGCACAGATACGCAGTATTTT
NA TRBJ2-5 15 NA TRBV5-1 CASSLPGIRQETQYF TGCGCCAGCAGCTTGCCAGGGATTCGGCAAGAGACCCAGTACTTC
few TRBJ2-3 13 NA TRBV6-6 CASSRLEGGTQYF TGTGCCAGCAGCCGACTAGAGGGCGGTACGCAGTATTTT
few TRBJ2-1 11 NA TRBV18 CASSPDNEQFF TGTGCCAGCTCACCAGACAATGAGCAGTTCTTC
NA TRBJ2-1 15 TRBD2 TRBV5-1 CASSSRGTSNYEQFF TGCGCCAGCAGCTCTCGGGGGACTAGTAACTATGAGCAGTTCTTC
many TRBJ1-3 16 NA TRBV5-1 CASSLAAGYAGNTIYF TGCGCCAGCAGCTTGGCGGCAGGGTATGCTGGAAACACCATATATTTT
NA TRBJ2-1 15 NA TRBV7-2 CASSLVWGFTDEQFF TGTGCCAGCAGCTTAGTCTGGGGTTTTACGGATGAGCAGTTCTTC
few TRBJ2-7 15 TRBD2 TRBV3-1 CASSQGTSGFYEQYF TGTGCCAGCAGCCAAGGGACTAGCGGATTTTACGAGCAGTACTTC
NA TRBJ2-7 15 NA TRBV11-2 CASSLSEGPYYEQYF TGTGCCAGCAGCTTAAGCGAGGGCCCATACTACGAGCAGTACTTC
NA TRBJ2-1 11 NA TRBV29-1 CSVRLDSEQFF TGCAGCGTTAGGCTAGACTCTGAGCAGTTCTTC
few TRBJ2-7 17 TRBD1 TRBV10-3 CAISETARTGGRGEQYF TGTGCCATCAGTGAAACCGCCAGGACAGGGGGTAGGGGGGAGCAGTACTTC
NA TRBJ1-2 14 NA TRBV5-4 CATISQTSNYGYTF TGTGCCACCATAAGCCAAACTTCAAACTATGGCTACACCTTC
few TRBJ2-5 15 NA TRBV12-3/TRBV12-4 CASTPTAGSRQTQYF TGTGCCAGCACCCCCACGGCAGGGTCTAGACAGACCCAGTACTTC
few TRBJ2-1 15 NA TRBV11-1 CASSDTSSQGNEQFF TGTGCCAGCAGCGACACTAGCTCGCAGGGCAATGAGCAGTTCTTC
few TRBJ1-4 12 TRBD1 TRBV10-3 CATGDRDEKLFF TGTGCCACCGGCGACAGGGATGAAAAACTGTTTTTT